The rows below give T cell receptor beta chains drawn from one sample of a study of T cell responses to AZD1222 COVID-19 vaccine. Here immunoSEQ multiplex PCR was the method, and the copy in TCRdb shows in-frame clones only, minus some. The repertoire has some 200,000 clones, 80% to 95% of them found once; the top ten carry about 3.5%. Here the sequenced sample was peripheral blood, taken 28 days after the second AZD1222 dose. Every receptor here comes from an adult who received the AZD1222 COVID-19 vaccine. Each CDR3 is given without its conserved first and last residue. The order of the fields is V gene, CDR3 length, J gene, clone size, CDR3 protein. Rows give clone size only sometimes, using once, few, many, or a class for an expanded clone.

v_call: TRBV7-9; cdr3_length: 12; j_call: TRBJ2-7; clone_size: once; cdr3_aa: ASSPRLAGDEQY
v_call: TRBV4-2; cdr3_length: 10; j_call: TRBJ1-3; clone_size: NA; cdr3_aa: ASSQVGNTIY
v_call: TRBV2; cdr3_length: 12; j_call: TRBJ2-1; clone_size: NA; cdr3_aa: ASSGLLAGDEQF
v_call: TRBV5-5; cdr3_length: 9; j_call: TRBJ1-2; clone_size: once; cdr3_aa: ASSSDLSYT
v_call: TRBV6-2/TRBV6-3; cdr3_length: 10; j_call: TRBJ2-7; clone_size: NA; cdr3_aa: ASSYNFYEQY
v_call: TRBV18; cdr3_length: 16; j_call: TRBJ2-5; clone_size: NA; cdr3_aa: ASSPQAASETREETQY
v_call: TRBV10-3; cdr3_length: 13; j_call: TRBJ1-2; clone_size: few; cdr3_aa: AISDSRENLYGYT
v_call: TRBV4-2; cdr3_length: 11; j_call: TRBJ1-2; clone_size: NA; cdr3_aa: ASSQGGFYGYT
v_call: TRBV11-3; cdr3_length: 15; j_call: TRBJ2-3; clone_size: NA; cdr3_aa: ASSLDILGRSTDTQY
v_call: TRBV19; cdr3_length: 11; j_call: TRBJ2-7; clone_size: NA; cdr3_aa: ASSSGRGGEQY
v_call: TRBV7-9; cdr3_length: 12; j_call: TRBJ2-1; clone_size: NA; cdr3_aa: ASSSVEGYNEQF
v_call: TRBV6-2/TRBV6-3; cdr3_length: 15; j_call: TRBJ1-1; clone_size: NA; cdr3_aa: ASSYSEGQGLNTEAF
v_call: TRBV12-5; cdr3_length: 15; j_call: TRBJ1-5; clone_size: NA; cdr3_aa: ASGLMGQWGGNQPQH
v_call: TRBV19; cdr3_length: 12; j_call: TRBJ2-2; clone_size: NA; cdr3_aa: ASSIDRGSGELF
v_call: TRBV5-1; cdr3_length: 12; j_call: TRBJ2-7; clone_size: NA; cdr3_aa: ASKPGTGGLEQY
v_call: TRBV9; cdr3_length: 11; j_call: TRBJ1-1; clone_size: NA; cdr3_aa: ASSVGPNTEAF
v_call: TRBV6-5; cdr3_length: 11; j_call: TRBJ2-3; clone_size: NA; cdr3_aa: ASSYSETDTQY
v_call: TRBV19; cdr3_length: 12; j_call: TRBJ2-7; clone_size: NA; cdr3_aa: ASSIELAGYEQY
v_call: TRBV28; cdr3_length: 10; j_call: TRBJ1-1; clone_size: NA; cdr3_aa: ASSSPGGKAF
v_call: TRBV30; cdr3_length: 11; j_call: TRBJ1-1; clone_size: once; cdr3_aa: AWSVYRNTEAF
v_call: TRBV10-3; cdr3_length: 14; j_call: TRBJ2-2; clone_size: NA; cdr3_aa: AISERGQANTGELF
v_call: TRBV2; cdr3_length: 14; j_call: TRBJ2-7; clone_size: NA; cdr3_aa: ASSSPGLAGRKEQY
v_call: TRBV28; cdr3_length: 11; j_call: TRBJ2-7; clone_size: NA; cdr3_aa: ASSGQDLYEQY
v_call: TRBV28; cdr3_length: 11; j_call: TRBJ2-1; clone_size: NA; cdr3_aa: ASSSGGEDEQF
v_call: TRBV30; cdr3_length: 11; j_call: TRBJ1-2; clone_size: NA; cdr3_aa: AWSVRGNYGYT
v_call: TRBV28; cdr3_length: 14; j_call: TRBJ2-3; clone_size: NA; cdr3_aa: ASSLGLDGSTDTQY
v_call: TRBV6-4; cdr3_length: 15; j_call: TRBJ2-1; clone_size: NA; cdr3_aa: ASSDSTSGHSYNEQF